This T cell receptor beta chain emerged from a study of CD8+CD57+ T cells in acquired aplastic anemia. The wider study: DNA per sorted CD4+ or CD8+ sample ranged roughly 0.18 to 30 ug, averaging about 2.9 ug.

Overall study findings and caveats: CD8+ Simpson's diversity did not differ significantly between patients and controls. Overlap between patients and controls comprised almost 30 CD8+ CDR3 sequences.

Between the trimmed V and J ends, which lost 5 bases and 4 bases, there was a span of 12 bases. CDR3 size: 14 residues. The germline V gene encodes CDR1 SGHTA and CDR2 FQGNSA. TCR beta VDJ and CDR3 profiles were obtained from a genomic DNA template. TCRdb reanalysed the reads using MiXCR and keeps one entry per CDR3 protein. The data contain approximately 130,000 distinct CDR3 sequences, roughly 40% of them singletons. This clonotype occurred many times. Its cognate antigen is unknown. In patients chosen for sequencing, flow cytometry had shown CD8+CD57+ cell expansion. This clonotype originated in a human donor with aplastic anemia. The chain uses TRBV7-2 and TRBJ1-5, with D possibly matching TRBD1 (5 bases). The sequenced material came from sorted CD4+, CD8+, or CD8+CD57+ T cells (not recorded which) from PBMCs. This CDR3 reads CASSPAGGNQPQHF. For the CDR3, the DNA is TGTGCCAGCAGCCCTGCGGGGGGAAATCAGCCCCAGCATTTT.